These 11 T cell receptor beta chains originate from one sample sequenced in a study of CD8 T cells in ankylosing spondylitis. From the 5' RACE reads, TCRdb called clonotypes with MiXCR, one entry per CDR3 protein. The data contain some 130,000 distinct CDR3 sequences, about 7% of them seen just once; the ten biggest clones take up 9.5% to 15%. The source material was blood, either unsorted or a sorted T cell fraction (not recorded which). All receptors derive from a female donor with ankylosing spondylitis or in good health (not recorded which).

There are many counts of this clonotype. CDR3 sequence (DNA): TGTGCTAGCGTGCTAAGGGATGGTAAAGAGACCCAGTACTTC. Translating it yields CASVLRDGKETQYF. The chain carries TRBV7-7 and TRBJ2-5; D is possibly TRBD2 (5 bases). Germline CDR1 is SSHAT and CDR2 is FNYEAQ (reference sequence). This CDR3 region has 14 residues. The full variable domain, rest sourced from reference TRBV7-7 and TRBJ2-5, is GAGVSQSPRYKVTKRGQDVTLRCDPISSHATLYWYQQALGQGPEFLTYFNYEAQPDKSGLPSDRFSAERPEGSISTLTIQRTEQRDSAMYRCASVLRDGKETQYFGPGTRLLVL.

This clonotype showed up many times. The rearrangement links TRBV5-6 to TRBJ2-1; 7 positions agree with TRBD2. The V gene end was trimmed by 1 base and the J gene end by 6 bases; junction bases not matched to a gene: 10. The germline V gene encodes CDR1 SGHDT and CDR2 YYEEEE. This CDR3 has 16 residues. This chain's CDR3 is CASSLSYTGGGNEQFF. In DNA, the CDR3 is TGTGCCAGCAGCTTGTCATATACGGGGGGAGGCAATGAGCAGTTCTTC.

This clonotype was recorded many times. V is TRBV9 and J is TRBJ2-2; TRBD2 matches 10 bases. CDR1 is SGDLS, CDR2 YYNGEE, per germline. The J segment lost 0 bases and the V segment lost 0 bases, leaving 5 bases of the junction unmatched. The CDR3 consists of 18 residues. The CDR3, as DNA: TGTGCCAGCAGCGTAGCAGCGGGGGGGCCCCCGAACACCGGGGAGCTGTTTTTT. It translates to CASSVAAGGPPNTGELFF.

This clonotype came up once. A single base separates this from a much larger clone, so it may be a read error. The chain links TRBV10-3 to TRBJ1-2, with 10 bases lining up with TRBD1. The CDR3 length is 15 residues. Trimming took 6 bases from V and 0 from J; bases not matched to a gene: 4. CDR1 and CDR2 from the germline V gene are ENHRY and SYGVKD. The DNA for the CDR3 is TGTGCCATCAGCCCGGGACAGGGGTCTAACTATGGCTACACCTTC. Translation: CAISPGQGSNYGYTF.

This clonotype was seen at least ten times. The V call is TRBV7-8, the J call TRBJ2-1; 12 bases map to TRBD2. CDR1 is SGHVS and CDR2 is FQNEAQ in the germline V gene. The CDR3 is 16 amino acids. Losses at the gene ends were 6 bases for V and 7 bases for J; bases not matched to a gene: 10. CDR3: CASSRELAGGRNEQFF. CDR3 in DNA: TGTGCCAGCAGTCGTGAACTAGCGGGGGGAAGAAATGAGCAGTTCTTC. The variable domain in full, completed from reference TRBV7-8 and TRBJ2-1, reads GAGVSQSPRYKVAKRGQDVALRCDPISGHVSLFWYQQALGQGPEFLTYFQNEAQLDKSGLPSDRFFAERPEGSVSTLKIQRTQQEDSAVYLCASSRELAGGRNEQFFGPGTRLTVL.

V and J are TRBV12-3 or TRBV12-4 and TRBJ1-6; D uncertain. V was cut by 4 bases and J by 9 bases, with 13 bases left in between. The CDR3 is made up of 14 amino acids. CDR3 bases: TGTGCCAGCAGTTCGACACCGGGGAGTTCACCCCTCCACTTT. It is translated as CASSSTPGSSPLHF.

This clonotype was counted ten times or more. The J gene is TRBJ1-1, the V gene TRBV6-1; D uncertain. CDR3 length: 12 amino acids. Per germline, CDR1 MNHNS and CDR2 SASEGT. V lost 6 bases, J lost 0 bases, and 5 bases lay in between. The CDR3 protein is CASSLLNTEAFF. CDR3 sequence (DNA): TGTGCCAGCAGCTTACTGAACACTGAAGCTTTCTTT.

This clonotype came up many times. The chain couples TRBV12-3 or TRBV12-4 to TRBJ2-2; D is possibly TRBD2 (5 bases). The CDR3 sequence is 14 residues long. The V gene lost 5 bases and the J gene lost 7 bases, with 14 bases spanning the gap. The CDR3: CASSPTGIIGELFF. In nucleotides, the CDR3 is TGTGCCAGCAGTCCAACGGGGATCATCGGGGAGCTGTTTTTT.

Many counts were recorded for this clonotype. The chain joins TRBV5-1 to TRBJ1-2; D is ambiguous. Trimming removed 0 bases from V and 4 bases from J, with 10 bases in between. CDR1 and CDR2 (germline): SGHRS, YFSETQ. This CDR3 region has 14 residues. CDR3 region: CASSLGQPGYGYTF. For the CDR3, the DNA is TGCGCCAGCAGCTTGGGGCAGCCGGGCTATGGCTACACCTTC.

This clonotype appeared many times. V usage is TRBV12-3 or TRBV12-4 and J usage is TRBJ2-7; 8 bases match TRBD1. Trimming removed 3 bases from V and 9 bases from J; junction bases left unmatched: 10. This CDR3 region has 14 residues. In DNA form, the CDR3 reads TGTGCCAGCAGTTTTGGACAGGGTCTTGCGCCGCAGTACTTC. This sequence encodes CASSFGQGLAPQYF.

This clonotype was observed many times. The V gene is TRBV4-3, the J gene TRBJ2-7; 8 bases map to TRBD2. There are 15 residues in the CDR3. CDR1 is LGHNA, CDR2 YSLEER, per germline. V shed 1 base and J 4 bases; nucleotides not matched to a gene: 6. CDR3 amino acids: CASSQGGGKGYEQYF. The CDR3 nucleotides are TGCGCCAGCAGCCAAGGCGGGGGGAAAGGTTACGAGCAGTACTTC.